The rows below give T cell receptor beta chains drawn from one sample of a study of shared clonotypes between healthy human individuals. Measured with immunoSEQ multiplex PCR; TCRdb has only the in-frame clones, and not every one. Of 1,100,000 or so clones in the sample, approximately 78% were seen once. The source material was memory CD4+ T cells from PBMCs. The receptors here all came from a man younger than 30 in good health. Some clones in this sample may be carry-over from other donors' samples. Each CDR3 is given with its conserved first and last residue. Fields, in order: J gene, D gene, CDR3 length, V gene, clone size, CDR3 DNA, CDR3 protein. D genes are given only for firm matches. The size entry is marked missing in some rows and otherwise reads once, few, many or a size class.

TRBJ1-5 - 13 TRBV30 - TGTGCCTGGAGTGACCAGGGCCATCAGCCCCAGCATTTT CAWSDQGHQPQHF
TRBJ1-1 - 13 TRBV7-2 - TGTGCCAGCAGCTTGAATAACAGGGCTGAAGCTTTCTTT CASSLNNRAEAFF
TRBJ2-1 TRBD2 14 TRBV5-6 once TGTGCGAGCGAAGGGGCTAGCGGGATCAATGAGCAGTTCTTC CASEGASGINEQFF
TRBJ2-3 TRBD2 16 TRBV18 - TGTGCCAGCTCACCCGGACTAGCGGGAGCCACAGATACGCAGTATTTT CASSPGLAGATDTQYF
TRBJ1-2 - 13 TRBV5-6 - TGTGCCAGCAGCCCCGCCGTACACCGTGGCTACACCTTC CASSPAVHRGYTF
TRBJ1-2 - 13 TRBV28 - TGTGCCAGCACCCGCAGCCGAGGGGATGGCTACACCTTC CASTRSRGDGYTF
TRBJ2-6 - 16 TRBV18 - TGTGCCAGCTCACCACCCAACCGCTCTGGGGCCAACGTCCTGACTTTC CASSPPNRSGANVLTF
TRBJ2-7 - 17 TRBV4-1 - TGCGCCAGCAGCCAAGACGTTCGGGGGACACGTCTCTACGAGCAGTACTTC CASSQDVRGTRLYEQYF
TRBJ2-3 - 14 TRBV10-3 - TGTGCCACGGCGGTGAGGCTAAGCACAGATACGCAGTATTTT CATAVRLSTDTQYF
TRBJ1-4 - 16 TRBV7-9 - TGTGCCAGCAGCCATCCGACAGCATTTTTGAGTGAAAAACTGTTTTTT CASSHPTAFLSEKLFF
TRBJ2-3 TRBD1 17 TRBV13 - TGTGCCAGCAGCTTAGAAGGGGGCAGGGGTGGCACAGATACGCAGTATTTT CASSLEGGRGGTDTQYF
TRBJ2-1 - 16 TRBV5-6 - TGTGCCAGCAGCTTTGGTCGGCAGGGTGGCTACAATGAGCAGTTCTTC CASSFGRQGGYNEQFF
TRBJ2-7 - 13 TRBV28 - TGTGCCAGCAGTTTAAGTCAATCCTACGAGCAGTACTTC CASSLSQSYEQYF
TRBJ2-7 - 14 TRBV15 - TGTGCCACCAGCAGGGGACTCCTCAGTATGGAGCAGTACTTC CATSRGLLSMEQYF
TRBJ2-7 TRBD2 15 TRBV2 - TGTGCCAGCAGTGACCGGACTAGCGGTAACTACGAGCAGTACTTC CASSDRTSGNYEQYF
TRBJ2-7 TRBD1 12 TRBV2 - TGCGCGGGGACAGGGAGCGCCTACGAGCAGTACTTC CAGTGSAYEQYF
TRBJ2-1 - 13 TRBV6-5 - TGTGCCAGCCGGCAATATTCCTACAATGAGCAGTTCTTC CASRQYSYNEQFF
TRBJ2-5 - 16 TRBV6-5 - TGTGCCAGCAGTTACTCAGGACAGCCCTTCCAAGAGACCCAGTACTTC CASSYSGQPFQETQYF
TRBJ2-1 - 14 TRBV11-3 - TGTGCCAGCAGCCCCCCCCGGAGGCGCAATGAGCAGTTCTTC CASSPPRRRNEQFF
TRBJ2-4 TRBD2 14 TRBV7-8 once TGTGCCAGCAGCTTAAGCGGGAGGGGAAACATTCAGTACTTC CASSLSGRGNIQYF
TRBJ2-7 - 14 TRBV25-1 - TGTGCCAGCAGTGGCACAGGGTGGAGCTACGAGCAGTACTTC CASSGTGWSYEQYF
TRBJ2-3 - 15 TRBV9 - TGTGCCAGCAGTCCCAATGTGGCCATAGGGGATACGCAGTATTTT CASSPNVAIGDTQYF
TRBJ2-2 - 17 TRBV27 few TGTGCCAGCAGTTTCTTACAGGGTCGGGCGAACACCGGGGAGCTGTTTTTT CASSFLQGRANTGELFF
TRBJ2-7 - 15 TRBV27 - TGTGCCAGCAGTTTATCCCGACAATCGGTCGACGAGCAGTACTTC CASSLSRQSVDEQYF
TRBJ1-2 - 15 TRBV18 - TGTGCCAGCTCCCTGGGGGCCACGATTAACTATGGCTACACCTTC CASSLGATINYGYTF
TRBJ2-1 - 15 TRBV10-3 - TGTGCCATCAGTGGAGGGGCAGGGAAAGGAGATGAGCAGTTCTTC CAISGGAGKGDEQFF
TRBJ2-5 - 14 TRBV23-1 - TGCGCCAGCAGTCGCGGGGATACTCAAGAGACCCAGTACTTC CASSRGDTQETQYF
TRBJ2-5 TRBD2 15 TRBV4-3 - TGCGCCAGCAGCCAAGATTCGGCGGGAGGAGAGACCCAGTACTTC CASSQDSAGGETQYF
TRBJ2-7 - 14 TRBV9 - TGTGCCAGCAGCGTAGATTCCCAGTACTACGAGCAGTACTTC CASSVDSQYYEQYF
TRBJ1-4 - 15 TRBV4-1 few TGCGCCAGCAGCCAAGGGCGGGCAACTAATGAAAAACTGTTTTTT CASSQGRATNEKLFF
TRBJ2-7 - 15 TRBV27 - TGTGCCAGCAGATCAGGGGGAGGCCCCCACCACGAGCAGTACTTC CASRSGGGPHHEQYF
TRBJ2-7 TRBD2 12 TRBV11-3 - TGTGCCAAGACTAGCGATACCTACGAGCAGTACTTC CAKTSDTYEQYF
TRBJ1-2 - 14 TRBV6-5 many TGTGCCAGCTTTACCGGGGGACGTAACTATGGCTACACCTTC CASFTGGRNYGYTF
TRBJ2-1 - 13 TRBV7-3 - TGTGCCAGCAGCTTAAGGGCTAACAATGAGCAGTTCTTC CASSLRANNEQFF
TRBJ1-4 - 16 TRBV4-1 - TGCGCCAGCAGCCACCCCACTGGAGGGTTTGATGAAAAACTGTTTTTT CASSHPTGGFDEKLFF
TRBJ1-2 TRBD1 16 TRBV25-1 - TGTGCCAGCAGTGAACCGGGACAGGGGATCGGCTATGGCTACACCTTC CASSEPGQGIGYGYTF
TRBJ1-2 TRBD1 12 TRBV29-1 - TGCAGCGCTCCACAGGGGGCGTCTGGCTACACCTTC CSAPQGASGYTF
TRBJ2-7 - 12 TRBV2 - TGTGCCAGCAGTCTGACCGGTTACGAGCAGTACTTC CASSLTGYEQYF
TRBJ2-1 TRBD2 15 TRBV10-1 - TGCGCCAGCAGTGAAGGCCTAGCGGGGCTAAATGAGCAGTTCTTC CASSEGLAGLNEQFF
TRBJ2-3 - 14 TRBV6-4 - TGTGCCAGCAGTGGAGGACTGAGCACAGATACGCAGTATTTT CASSGGLSTDTQYF
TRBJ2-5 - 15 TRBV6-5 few TGTGCCAGCAGTTACTGGTCTGGGGGCGCGGAGACCCAGTACTTC CASSYWSGGAETQYF
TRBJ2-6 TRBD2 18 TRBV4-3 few TGCGCCAGCAGCCAAAGGACTAGCGGGAGTGGTGGGGCCAACGTCCTGACTTTC CASSQRTSGSGGANVLTF
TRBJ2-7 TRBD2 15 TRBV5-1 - TGCGCCAGCAGCATACAAGGCGGCGGGAGTTACGAGCAGTACTTC CASSIQGGGSYEQYF
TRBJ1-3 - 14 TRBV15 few TGTGCCACCAGCAGAGAACGGCCTGGAAACACCATATATTTT CATSRERPGNTIYF
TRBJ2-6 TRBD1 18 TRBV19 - TGTGCCAGTACCCTTAACCGGGACAGGGTCTCTGGGGCCAACGTCCTGACTTTC CASTLNRDRVSGANVLTF
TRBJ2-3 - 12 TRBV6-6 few TGTGCCAGCGGATTCGGCACAGATACGCAGTATTTT CASGFGTDTQYF
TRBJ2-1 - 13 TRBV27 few TGTGCCAGCAGTTTATGGGTAGAGGGGGAGCAGTTCTTC CASSLWVEGEQFF
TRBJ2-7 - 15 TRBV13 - TGTGCCAGCAGCTTAGGACAGCCTTACTCCTACGAGCAGTACTTC CASSLGQPYSYEQYF
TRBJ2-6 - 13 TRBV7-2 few TGTGCCAGCAGCCCAGCTGGGGCCAACGTCCTGACTTTC CASSPAGANVLTF
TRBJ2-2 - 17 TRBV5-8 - TGTGCCAGCAGCGTGCTTTTGTCGGGAGCGGACACCGGGGAGCTGTTTTTT CASSVLLSGADTGELFF
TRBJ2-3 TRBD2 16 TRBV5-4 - TGTGCCAGCACCCCCACTAGCGGGAGGGCTGCCGATACGCAGTATTTT CASTPTSGRAADTQYF
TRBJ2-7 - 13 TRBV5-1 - TGCGCCAGCAGCGGGACGACAGCCTACGAGCAGTACTTC CASSGTTAYEQYF
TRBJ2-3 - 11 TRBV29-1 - TGCAGCGCCAGTAGCGCAGATACGCAGTATTTT CSASSADTQYF
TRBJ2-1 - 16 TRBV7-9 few TGTGCCAGCACCCCTCCCCCCGGGACACCAGAGGGTGAGCAGTTCTTC CASTPPPGTPEGEQFF